A single sample is the source of the 26 T cell receptor beta chains below, sequenced in a study of molecular identifiers for immune sequencing clone quantification. One entry per CDR3 protein, called by TCRdb with MiXCR from the PCR reads. The top ten hold 0.7% to 0.95% of the sample, which has fewer than 350,000 distinct CDR3 sequences, roughly 24% seen once. Source material: naive CD8+ T cells from blood, with Jurkat cell RNA spiked in. Subset specified: FACS-sorted CD8+CD4-CCR7+CD45RA+ naive T cells. The receptors here all came from a human donor in good health. Some libraries in this study had Jurkat cell RNA spiked in.

As regards this clonotype: Just one base apart from a much larger clone, this may be a read error. The CDR3 does not close with the conserved phenylalanine or tryptophan, likely indicating a read error. The CDR3 DNA reads as TGTGCCAGCAGCTTAGTTGTAGGGATCCACCCTGAAGCTTTCCTT. It specifies CASSLVVGIHPEAFL. This sequence joins TRBV7-9 and TRBJ1-1; unclear D gene. This CDR3 has 15 residues. Germline V gives CDR1 SEHNR, CDR2 FQNEAQ (reference sequence). V was clipped by 1 base and J by 6 bases, with 15 bases between them.

In this sample, this clonotype turned up many times. J is TRBJ1-1 and V is TRBV5-6; D remains unclear. Germline V gives CDR1 SGHDT, CDR2 YYEEEE. There are 13 residues in the CDR3. Deletions cut 3 bases from V and 8 bases from J, with 14 bases between. In nucleotides, the CDR3 is TGTGCCAGCAGCTGGCGTCCCGCCCCAGAAGCTTTCTTT. Encoded protein: CASSWRPAPEAFF.

The chain joins TRBV7-6 to TRBJ2-5; a weak D match, TRBD1 (6 bases). The CDR3 is 17 residues long. CDR1 is SGHVS and CDR2 is FNYEAQ in the germline V gene. V was pared by 5 bases and J by 0 bases, with 19 bases between. CDR3 in amino acids: CASSPVWRGTNQETQYF. The DNA of the CDR3 is TGTGCCAGCAGCCCCGTTTGGCGTGGGACAAACCAAGAGACCCAGTACTTC. Looking up the rest from reference TRBV7-6 and TRBJ2-5 gives the full variable domain: GAGVSQSPRYKVTKRGQDVALRCDPISGHVSLYWYRQALGQGPEFLTYFNYEAQQDKSGLPNDRFSAERPEGSISTLTIQRTEQRDSAMYRCASSPVWRGTNQETQYFGPGTRLLVL.

Regarding this clonotype: The germline gene is not matched at one end of the junction; a read error may be the cause. This chain joins TRBV4-1 and TRBJ1-5; the match to TRBD1 covers 7 bases. The CDR3 sequence is 20 residues long. CDR1 and CDR2 from the germline V gene are MGHRA and YSYEKL. The CDR3 is CASNQANPGQTTYSNQPQHF. The CDR3 nucleotides are TGCGCCAGCAACCAAGCAAATCCGGGACAGACAACTTATAGCAATCAGCCCCAGCATTTT.

As to this clonotype: A much larger clonotype is one base distant, so this may be a read error. The chain couples TRBV12-5 to TRBJ2-6, with TRBD1 identical over 9 bases. Per the germline V gene, CDR1 is LGHNT and CDR2 is FRNRAP. The CDR3 extends over 18 amino acids. The CDR3 sequence is CAGGYPRTGESGANVLTF. CDR3 DNA: TGTGCTGGTGGTTATCCCAGGACAGGGGAGTCTGGGGCCAACGTCCTGACTTTC.

This clonotype was observed once. A much larger clone differs from this one at a single base, so this may be a read error. The V and J genes are TRBV5-6 and TRBJ1-1; D gene unclear. Germline V gene sequence: CDR1 SGHDT, CDR2 YYEEEE. The CDR3 runs to 13 residues. V was clipped by 0 bases and J by 8 bases, with 11 bases between them. The CDR3 DNA reads as TGTGCCAGCAGCTTGGCCGCAGGCCCCGAAGCTTTCTTT. Its translation is CASSLAAGPEAFF. The variable domain in full, with the rest retrieved from reference TRBV5-6 and TRBJ1-1, is DAGVTQSPTHLIKTRGQQVTLRCSPKSGHDTVSWYQQALGQGPQFIFQYYEEEERQRGNFPDRFSGHQFPNYSSELNVNALLLGDSALYLCASSLAAGPEAFFGQGTRLTVV.

V is TRBV11-2 and J is TRBJ2-3; TRBD2 matches at 7 bases. Trimming cost V 5 bases and J 2 bases; bases outside gene matches: 4. The CDR3 consists of 14 residues. Per germline, CDR1 SGHAT and CDR2 FQNNGV. CDR3 loop: CASSLADDTDTQYF. In DNA, the CDR3 is TGTGCCAGCAGCCTAGCGGACGACACAGATACGCAGTATTTT.

This clonotype was seen at least ten times. The chain uses TRBV5-8 and TRBJ1-1, with D perhaps matching TRBD1 (6 bases). Trimming removed 0 bases from V and 11 bases from J, with 20 bases in between. The CDR3 runs to 15 residues. Germline CDR1 is SGHTS and CDR2 is YDEGEE. CDR3 sequence: CASSLEGGTRSGAFF. DNA for the CDR3: TGTGCCAGCAGCTTGGAAGGCGGGACAAGGTCTGGGGCTTTCTTT.

A remark on this clonotype: A much larger clone lies one base from this, so it may be a read error. This rearrangement joins TRBV5-6 to TRBJ2-3; unclear D gene. The CDR3 length is 13 residues. The germline V gene has CDR1 SGHDT and CDR2 YYEEEE. V lost 4 bases, J lost 3 bases, and 9 bases lay in between. The CDR3 nucleotides are TGTGCCAGCAGCGCAAACATGACAGATACGCAGTATTTT. Translation gives CASSANMTDTQYF.

Points on this clonotype: Germline is not matched at one junction end, which may reflect a read error. This sequence joins TRBV4-1 and TRBJ1-1; no definite D call. The CDR3 extends over 14 amino acids. Germline V lookup: CDR1 MGHRA, CDR2 YSYEKL. The CDR3 sequence is CASGQEITWTEAFF. The CDR3 region has the DNA TGCGCCAGCGGCCAAGAGATAACATGGACTGAAGCTTTCTTT.

Ten or more counts support this clonotype. The chain carries TRBV29-1 and TRBJ2-7; D not certain. This CDR3 comprises 11 residues. The germline gives CDR1 SQVTM, CDR2 ANQGSEA. The germline V and J ends were trimmed by 3 bases and 3 bases, with 6 bases remaining between them. The CDR3 reads CSVESGYEQYF. The CDR3 coding sequence is TGCAGCGTTGAGTCGGGCTACGAGCAGTACTTC.

This clonotype has only a few counts. V and J are TRBV7-3 and TRBJ2-2; possibly TRBD1 for D (5 bases). This CDR3 spans 14 amino acids. Trimming stripped 2 bases from V and 6 bases from J, with 10 bases between. Germline-derived CDR1 and CDR2 are SGHTA and FQGTGA. The DNA for the CDR3 is TGTGCCAGCAGCTTATCTGGGGCCCCCGGGGAGCTGTTTTTT. It is translated as CASSLSGAPGELFF.

V is TRBV7-9 and J is TRBJ1-1; D remains ambiguous. The V end lost 5 bases, the J end lost 1 base, and 14 bases lay between the germline ends. There are 15 residues in the CDR3. CDR1 and CDR2 (germline): SEHNR, FQNEAQ (reference sequence). The CDR3 region is CASSPKDIRNTEAFF. In nucleotides, the CDR3 is TGTGCCAGCAGCCCAAAAGACATTCGGAACACTGAAGCTTTCTTT.

The chain is built from TRBV27 and TRBJ2-3; TRBD1 agrees at 7 bases. Germline CDR1 and CDR2: MNHEY and SMNVEV (reference sequence). The CDR3 consists of 12 residues. The V and J ends lost 6 bases and 12 bases, in that order; junction bases with no gene match: 9. The CDR3 region is CASSLGQEFQYF. The CDR3, as DNA: TGTGCCAGCAGCCTCGGACAGGAGTTTCAGTATTTT.

CDR3 sequence: CSAWDRGNEQFF. DNA for the CDR3: TGCAGTGCCTGGGACAGGGGGAATGAGCAGTTCTTC. This chain links TRBV20-1 with TRBJ2-1; 11 bases align to TRBD1. V dropped 6 bases and J dropped 7; count of bases not matched to a gene: 2. CDR1 DFQATT and CDR2 SNEGSKA come from the germline V gene (reference sequence). The CDR3 length is 12 residues.

Regarding this clonotype: Being one base from a much bigger clone, this may be a read error. The rearrangement uses TRBV29-1 and TRBJ2-3; the D gene is possibly TRBD2 (6 bases). CDR1 is SQVTM, CDR2 ANQGSEA, per germline. The CDR3 totals 16 residues. Trimming removed 6 bases from V and 6 bases from J, with 25 bases in between. Here the CDR3 DNA reads TGCAGCGTGTCAGAAGGGGCGGGGCCGGTCTTGGATACGCAGTATTTT. This gives the protein CSVSEGAGPVLDTQYF.

The chain employs TRBV6-6 and TRBJ2-7; 11 nucleotides match TRBD1. Losses at the gene ends were 5 bases for V and 5 bases for J; bases not matched to a gene: 5. The CDR3 is 14 amino acids. Per the germline V gene, CDR1 is MNHNY and CDR2 is SVGAGI (reference sequence). CDR3 in amino acids: CASSRGQGGDEQYF. The CDR3 DNA is TGTGCCAGCAGTCGGGGACAGGGGGGCGACGAGCAGTACTTC.

This rearrangement joins TRBV7-6 to TRBJ2-5; the D call may be TRBD1 or TRBD2 (6 bases each). The CDR3 contains 15 residues. Trimming left V 0 bases short and J 4 bases short, with 12 bases between. Germline-derived CDR1 and CDR2 are SGHVS and FNYEAQ. CDR3 sequence: CASSLAGTGAETQYF. The CDR3 DNA follows: TGTGCCAGCAGCTTAGCAGGGACGGGGGCAGAGACCCAGTACTTC. Complete variable domain (other parts from reference TRBV7-6 and TRBJ2-5): GAGVSQSPRYKVTKRGQDVALRCDPISGHVSLYWYRQALGQGPEFLTYFNYEAQQDKSGLPNDRFSAERPEGSISTLTIQRTEQRDSAMYRCASSLAGTGAETQYFGPGTRLLVL.

This chain links TRBV5-1 with TRBJ2-7, with 7 positions matching TRBD2. The V and J ends lost 2 bases and 3 bases, in that order; junction bases with no gene match: 5. This CDR3 contains 14 residues. Germline lookup yields CDR1 SGHRS and CDR2 YFSETQ. CDR3 bases: TGCGCCAGCAGCTTCTCAGCGGGGAACTACGAGCAGTACTTC. Its translation: CASSFSAGNYEQYF.

The V call is TRBV14, the J call TRBJ1-1, with D possibly being TRBD1 (5 bases). The germline V gene has CDR1 SGHDN and CDR2 FVKESK. The CDR3 totals 13 residues. Trimming cost V 8 bases and J 5 bases, with 15 bases left between them. As DNA, the CDR3 is TGTGCCAGCCGCCTGGGGCCGCGGACTGAAGCTTTCTTT. Translation gives CASRLGPRTEAFF. Using reference TRBV14 and TRBJ1-1 for the parts outside the CDR3, the full variable domain is EAGVTQFPSHSVIEKGQTVTLRCDPISGHDNLYWYRRVMGKEIKFLLHFVKESKQDESGMPNNRFLAERTGGTYSTLKVQPAELEDSGVYFCASRLGPRTEAFFGQGTRLTVV.

The chain is built from TRBV6-5 and TRBJ2-3; D gene uncertain. Germline V gene sequence: CDR1 MNHEY, CDR2 SVGAGI. The CDR3 has 14 residues. Trimming shortened V by 10 bases and J by 0 bases, and 14 bases separated the two germline ends. The CDR3 DNA follows: TGTGCCAAACCCGCTGATCCTAGCACAGATACGCAGTATTTT. Amino acids: CAKPADPSTDTQYF.

This clonotype was detected many times. This chain links TRBV5-6 with TRBJ2-7; D possibly corresponds to TRBD2 (6 bases). Germline values: CDR1 SGHDT, CDR2 YYEEEE. V lost 3 bases and J 10 bases, leaving 11 bases between the germline ends. The CDR3 covers 11 residues. The CDR3 is CASSWAGSQYF. DNA of the CDR3: TGTGCCAGCAGCTGGGCGGGGTCCCAGTACTTC.

The chain is built from TRBV4-1 and TRBJ2-1; D gene ambiguous. This CDR3 has 13 residues. Looked up from germline, CDR1 is MGHRA and CDR2 is YSYEKL. V was pared by 1 base and J by 4 bases, with 5 bases between. Here the CDR3 reads CASSQGAYNEQFF. CDR3 DNA sequence: TGCGCCAGCAGCCAAGGGGCGTACAATGAGCAGTTCTTC.

Notes on this clonotype: One junction end does not reproduce the germline sequence, and a read error may be involved. The chain joins TRBV29-1 to TRBJ1-1; the D is unclear. The germline V gene has CDR1 SQVTM and CDR2 ANQGSEA. The length of the CDR3 is 13 residues. This CDR3 reads CSVVSGSVTEALF. CDR3 sequence (DNA): TGCAGCGTTGTCAGTGGGTCGGTCACTGAAGCTCTCTTT.

V gene TRBV18 combines with J gene TRBJ2-7; perhaps TRBD1 as D (6 bases). CDR1 is KGHSH, CDR2 LQKENI, per germline. This CDR3 spans 13 amino acids. The germline V and J ends were trimmed by 3 bases and 4 bases, with 10 bases remaining between them. The CDR3 here is CASSPRDKYEQYF. The CDR3 DNA follows: TGTGCCAGCTCACCCCGGGACAAGTACGAGCAGTACTTC.

At least ten counts were recorded for this clonotype. The V and J genes are TRBV2 and TRBJ1-5; weak D call: TRBD1 (5 bases). The CDR3 spans 15 residues. Trimming pared 6 bases from V and 1 base from J, leaving 13 bases between. Per the germline V gene, CDR1 is SNHLY and CDR2 is FYNNEI. Here the CDR3 reads CASRQGPGSNQPQHF. CDR3 DNA: TGTGCCAGCAGGCAAGGACCAGGGAGCAATCAGCCCCAGCATTTT.